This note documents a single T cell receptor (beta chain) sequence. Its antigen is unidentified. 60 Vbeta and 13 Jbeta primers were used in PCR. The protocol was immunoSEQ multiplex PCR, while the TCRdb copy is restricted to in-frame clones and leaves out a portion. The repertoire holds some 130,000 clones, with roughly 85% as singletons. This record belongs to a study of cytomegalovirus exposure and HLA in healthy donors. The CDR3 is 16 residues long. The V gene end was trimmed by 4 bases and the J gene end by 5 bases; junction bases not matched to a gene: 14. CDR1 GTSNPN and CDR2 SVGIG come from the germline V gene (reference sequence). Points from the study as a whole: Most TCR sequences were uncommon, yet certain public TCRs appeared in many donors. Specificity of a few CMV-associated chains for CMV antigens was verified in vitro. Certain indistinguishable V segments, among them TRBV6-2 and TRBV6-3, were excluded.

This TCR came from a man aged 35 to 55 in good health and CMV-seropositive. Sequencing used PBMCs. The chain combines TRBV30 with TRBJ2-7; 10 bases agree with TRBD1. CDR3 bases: TGTGCCTGGACCCCCCCCTGGGACAGGGGTGGAAACGAGCAGTACTTC. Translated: CAWTPPWDRGGNEQYF.